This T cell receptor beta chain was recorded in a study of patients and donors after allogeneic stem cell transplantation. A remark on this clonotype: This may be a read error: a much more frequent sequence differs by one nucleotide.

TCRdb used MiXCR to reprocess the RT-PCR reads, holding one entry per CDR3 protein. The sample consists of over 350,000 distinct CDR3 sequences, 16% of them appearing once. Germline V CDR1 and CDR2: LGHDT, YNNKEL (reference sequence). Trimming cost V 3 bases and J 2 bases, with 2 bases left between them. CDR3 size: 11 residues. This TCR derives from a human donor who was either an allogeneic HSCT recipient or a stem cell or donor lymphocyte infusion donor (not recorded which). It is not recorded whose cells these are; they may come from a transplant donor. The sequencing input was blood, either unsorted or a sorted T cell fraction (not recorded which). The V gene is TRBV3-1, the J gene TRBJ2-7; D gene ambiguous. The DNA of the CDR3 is TGTGCCAGCAGCCACACCTACGAGCAGTACTTC. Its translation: CASSHTYEQYF.